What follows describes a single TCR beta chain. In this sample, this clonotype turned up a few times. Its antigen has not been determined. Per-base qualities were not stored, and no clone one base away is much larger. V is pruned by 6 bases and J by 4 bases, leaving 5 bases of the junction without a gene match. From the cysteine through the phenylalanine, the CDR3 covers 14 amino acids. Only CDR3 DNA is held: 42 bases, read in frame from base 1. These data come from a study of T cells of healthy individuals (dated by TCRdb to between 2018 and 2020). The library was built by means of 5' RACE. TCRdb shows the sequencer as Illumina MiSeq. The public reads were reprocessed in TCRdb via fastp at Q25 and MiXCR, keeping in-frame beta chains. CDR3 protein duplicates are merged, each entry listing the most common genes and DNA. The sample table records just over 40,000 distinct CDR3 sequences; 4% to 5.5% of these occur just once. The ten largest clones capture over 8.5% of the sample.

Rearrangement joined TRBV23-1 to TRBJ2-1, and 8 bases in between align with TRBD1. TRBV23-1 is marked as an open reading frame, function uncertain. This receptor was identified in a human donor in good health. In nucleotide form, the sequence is TGCGCCAGCAGATCCCAGGGGGCATACAATGAGCAGTTCTTC. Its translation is CASRSQGAYNEQFF.